This TCR beta chain was captured in a study of control samples from healthy donors and cancer patients. V lost 6 bases and J 6 bases, leaving 15 bases between the germline ends. The CDR3 totals 13 residues. Germline V lookup: CDR1 KGHSH, CDR2 LQKENI. Profiled with immunoSEQ multiplex PCR; TCRdb holds only in-frame clones, not every one. This sample has around 74,000 clones, with about 92% found just once. The chain carries TRBV18 and TRBJ2-7; tentative D call: TRBD2 (5 bases). The sequence was collected from a woman in her fifties or sixties in good health. The sample was blood. The CDR3 loop is CASSRDFNSEQYF. CDR3 in DNA: TGTGCCAGCTCCCGGGATTTCAACTCCGAGCAGTACTTC.